A single sample is the source of the 23 T cell receptor beta chains below, sequenced in a study of post-analysis software for immune sequencing data. Study observations and caveats: TRBV segments more frequent in patients than in controls numbered roughly 5 and included TRBV5-6, TRBV5-1 and TRBV20-1.

TCR beta cDNA libraries included unique molecular identifiers. TCRdb redid the calling of the PCR reads with MiXCR, one entry per CDR3 protein. The table has hundreds of thousands of distinct CDR3 sequences, around 40% seen once. These receptors' targets are unknown. The sample taken for sequencing was blood. Receptor source: a girl aged 10 to 17 with multiple sclerosis.

The rearrangement joins TRBV7-2 to TRBJ1-1; D gene ambiguous. Germline V gene data show CDR1 as SGHTA and CDR2 as FQGNSA. The CDR3 is 13 residues long. With 5 bases removed from V and 5 bases from J, the gap between germline ends came to 12 bases. CDR3 nucleotides: TGTGCCAGCAGCCGTTCCGAGGGTACTGAAGCTTTCTTT. Residues: CASSRSEGTEAFF.

This clonotype was counted a few times. V is TRBV29-1 and J is TRBJ1-2, with a weak D call TRBD1 (5 bases). The CDR3 is 13 residues long. Germline V gives CDR1 SQVTM, CDR2 ANQGSEA. V lost 7 bases, J lost 5 bases, and 17 bases lay in between. CDR3 DNA sequence: TGCAGCGGGAGCGTGGGACTGCTGTATGGCTACACCTTC. Its protein is CSGSVGLLYGYTF.

The chain recombines TRBV4-1 with TRBJ1-5, with D uncertain. The CDR3 spans 13 residues. Germline CDR1 is MGHRA and CDR2 is YSYEKL. V gave up 2 bases and J gave up 4 bases, with 6 bases separating them. CDR3 coding DNA: TGCGCCAGCAGCCAACTTATAAATCAGCCCCAGCATTTT. It is translated as CASSQLINQPQHF.

This clonotype was seen only a few times. The chain carries TRBV12-3 or TRBV12-4 and TRBJ2-1; 11 positions match TRBD2. V lost 5 bases to trimming and J lost 7 bases; unmatched junction nucleotides: 10. This CDR3 has 16 amino acids. The CDR3 DNA is TGTGCCAGCAGTCTTTTACTAGCGGGGGCCGGTAATGAGCAGTTCTTC. Protein product: CASSLLLAGAGNEQFF.

As to this clonotype: An end of the junction differs from the germline gene, which may be a read error. CDR3 sequence: CASSYVQETQYF. DNA of the CDR3: TGCGCCAGCAGTTACGTCCAAGAGACCCAGTACTTC. The chain uses TRBV6-6 and TRBJ2-5; no clear D. Germline V lookup: CDR1 MNHNY, CDR2 SVGAGI (reference sequence). The CDR3 has 12 residues.

This chain connects TRBV6-6 to TRBJ1-1; maybe TRBD1 (6 bases). V was trimmed by 0 bases and J by 10 bases, leaving 9 bases between them. The CDR3 runs 12 residues. CDR1 is MNHNY and CDR2 is SVGAGI in the germline V gene (reference sequence). The CDR3 bases are TGTGCCAGCAGTTACTCGCAGGGGTCAGCTTTCTTT. Translating it yields CASSYSQGSAFF.

This clonotype was seen only a few times. The CDR3 coding sequence is TGTGCCAGCAGCTTGAACCGGGACAATGAGCAGTTCTTC. As protein: CASSLNRDNEQFF. The genes are TRBV7-2 and TRBJ2-1; D is undetermined. Germline lookup yields CDR1 SGHTA and CDR2 FQGNSA. V was cut by 3 bases and J by 5 bases, with 8 bases left in between. This CDR3 contains 13 residues.

Concerning this clonotype: One end of the junction varies from germline; a read error may be responsible. V gene TRBV6-5 combines with J gene TRBJ2-7; TRBD2 matches at 12 bases. The CDR3 sequence is 16 residues long. CDR1 MNHEY and CDR2 SVGAGI come from the germline V gene. The CDR3 DNA follows: TGTACCAGCAGTCCCTCCCCTAGCGGGAGGGAATCCGAGCAGTACTTC. Its translation: CTSSPSPSGRESEQYF.

The rearrangement uses TRBV7-9 and TRBJ2-5, with 10 bases fitting TRBD2. The J call may be faulty, since TRBJ2-7 better matches the DNA end. This CDR3 contains 16 residues. The germline CDR1 and CDR2 sequences are SEHNR and FQNEAQ (reference sequence). Here the CDR3 DNA reads TGTGCCAGCAGCTCCCCTCTAGCGGGAGTATCGTACGAGCAGTACTTC. As protein: CASSSPLAGVSYEQYF.

This clonotype was found a few times. The DNA for the CDR3 is TGTGCCAGCAGCATTGGACGGGATGTTGATGGCTACACCTTC. This sequence encodes CASSIGRDVDGYTF. V usage is TRBV5-4 and J usage is TRBJ1-2; no firm D call. Germline V lookup: CDR1 SGHNT, CDR2 YYREEE (reference sequence). V was cut by 4 bases and J by 6 bases, with 16 bases left in between. There are 14 residues in the CDR3.

The chain couples TRBV5-1 to TRBJ1-1, with 7 bases identical to TRBD1. V shed 1 base and J 0 bases; nucleotides not matched to a gene: 3. The CDR3 is made up of 15 amino acids. The germline V gene encodes CDR1 SGHRS and CDR2 YFSETQ. The CDR3 bases are TGCGCCAGCAGCTTGTTGGGACAGATGAACACTGAAGCTTTCTTT. Its protein product is CASSLLGQMNTEAFF.

This chain connects TRBV6-5 to TRBJ1-2; no clear D. The germline CDR1 and CDR2 sequences are MNHEY and SVGAGI. The germline V and J ends were trimmed by 11 bases and 0 bases, with 10 bases remaining between them. The CDR3 is made up of 12 amino acids. CDR3 loop: CAVSRANYGYTF. DNA for the CDR3: TGTGCCGTCAGCCGGGCTAACTATGGCTACACCTTC.

The V call is TRBV6-6, the J call TRBJ2-1; D may match TRBD1 or TRBD2 (5 bases each). The J call may be incorrect, as the DNA end agrees better with TRBJ2-7. This CDR3 contains 14 residues. Germline V gene lookup returns CDR1 MNHNY and CDR2 SVGAGI (reference sequence). The CDR3: CASRHRGREFKQYF. The CDR3 DNA reads TGTGCCAGCAGACACCGGGGCAGGGAGTTTAAGCAGTACTTC.

V is TRBV5-5 and J is TRBJ2-4; no clear D. CDR3 length: 15 residues. Germline-derived CDR1 and CDR2 are SGHKS and YYEKEE (reference sequence). The V and J ends lost 1 base and 0 bases respectively, with 8 bases between them. The CDR3 DNA follows: TGTGCCAGCAGCTTGCAGGATCTAGCCAAAAACATTCAGTACTTC. Its protein is CASSLQDLAKNIQYF.

V is TRBV5-1 and J is TRBJ2-7; the match to TRBD1 covers 7 bases. Germline lookup yields CDR1 SGHRS and CDR2 YFSETQ. The CDR3 totals 15 residues. The V gene end was trimmed by 1 base and the J gene end by 3 bases; junction bases not matched to a gene: 7. CDR3 sequence reads: CASSLRQGFIYEQYF. In DNA, the CDR3 is TGCGCCAGCAGCTTGAGACAGGGATTTATCTACGAGCAGTACTTC.

This chain connects TRBV28 to TRBJ1-4, with D unclear. CDR3 length: 14 residues. The V gene lost 3 bases and the J gene lost 8 bases, with 13 bases spanning the gap. Germline assignment: CDR1 MDHEN and CDR2 SYDVKM. In nucleotides, the CDR3 is TGTGCCAGCAGTTTCGGAGGGCGCGGGGAAAAACTGTTTTTT. This gives the protein CASSFGGRGEKLFF.

In this sample, this clonotype turned up a few times. The chain has TRBV29-1 and TRBJ2-4; no firm D call. V was trimmed by 2 bases and J by 13 bases, leaving 18 bases between them. The germline CDR1 and CDR2 sequences are SQVTM and ANQGSEA. CDR3 length equals 13 residues. CDR3 DNA: TGCAGCGTTGAAAAGAGGCCCGTTTTGGAGCAGTACTTC. This translates into CSVEKRPVLEQYF.

This chain uses TRBV4-1 with TRBJ2-7, with 13 bases matching TRBD2. After removal of 4 bases from V and 3 bases from J, the junction contained 12 bases not matched to a gene. The CDR3 extends over 18 amino acids. The germline CDR1 and CDR2 sequences are MGHRA and YSYEKL. The CDR3 nucleotides read TGCGCCAGCAGCCGAGAAGGACTAGCGGGAGTTGTGATCTACGAGCAGTACTTC. This sequence encodes CASSREGLAGVVIYEQYF.

This clonotype has only a few counts. The CDR3, as DNA: TGTGCCAGCAGCCGGGGGACTAGCGGGAGTGAAACAGATACGCAGTATTTT. Its protein product is CASSRGTSGSETDTQYF. The chain couples TRBV3-1 to TRBJ2-3, with 14 bases fitting TRBD2. The CDR3 is 17 amino acids. With 4 bases clipped from V and 3 bases from J, the junction kept 6 bases outside the gene matches. The germline V gene encodes CDR1 LGHDT and CDR2 YNNKEL (reference sequence).

This chain connects TRBV12-3 or TRBV12-4 to TRBJ2-3, with TRBD1 matching over 11 bases. The V segment lost 7 bases and the J segment 8 bases; nucleotides outside the gene matches: 8. The CDR3 runs to 14 residues. The CDR3 DNA follows: TGTGCCAGCATCCCGGGACAGGGGGAAGGTACGCAGTATTTT. Residues: CASIPGQGEGTQYF.

This clonotype was recorded only once. The chain has TRBV7-9 and TRBJ1-4; 7 bases are a match to TRBD1. Per the germline V gene, CDR1 is SEHNR and CDR2 is FQNEAQ (reference sequence). The CDR3 sequence is 16 residues long. The V segment lost 4 bases and the J segment 7 bases; nucleotides outside the gene matches: 12. Here the CDR3 DNA reads TGTGCCAGCAGCTCCGGACAGGCCCCACCGGGTGAAAAACTGTTTTTT. Translated: CASSSGQAPPGEKLFF.

This clonotype was seen a handful of times. The chain links TRBV12-3 or TRBV12-4 to TRBJ2-3; a weak D match, TRBD2 (6 bases). V was clipped by 6 bases and J by 0 bases, with 10 bases between them. The CDR3 runs to 14 residues. This CDR3 reads CASRRLASTDTQYF. The DNA for the CDR3 is TGTGCCAGCAGGCGTCTAGCGAGCACAGATACGCAGTATTTT.

There are many counts of this clonotype. The limits of the CDR3 on the DNA are not certain, so only TCRdb's listed CDR3 is given. The chain joins TRBV4-2 to TRBJ2-5; the D segment call TRBD1 is taken from the table without a DNA check. Germline loops: CDR1 LGHNA, CDR2 YNFKEQ. Termini included, the CDR3 measures 15 amino acids. The CDR3 region is CASSQDYSTSGQQYF.